This TCR beta chain was recorded in a study of shared clonotypes between healthy human individuals. Turning to the study itself: Donors had three CD4 naive, three CD4 memory, two CD8 naive and one CD8 memory plate apiece. Study conclusions and caveats: Estimated richness values were generally larger in naive subsets than in memory subsets.

The study ran the assay at deep level. For each subset, genomic DNA was distributed in equal portions over several immunoSEQ plates. This table comes from immunoSEQ multiplex PCR, and its TCRdb copy is limited to in-frame clones, with some not included. This sample carries 1.5 million to 2.5 million clones, approximately 94% of them seen once, and the ten largest clones take 0.95% to 1.5%. CD45RO-negative cells were positively selected for CCR7, leaving out terminally differentiated effector memory CD45RA+ cells. The CDR3 runs 14 residues. The germline CDR1 and CDR2 sequences are SGHAT and FQNNGV. V lost 5 bases and J lost 3, with 13 bases in between. Note on this clone: The target antigen is unknown.

This clonotype was sampled from a man aged 18 to 29 in good health. Sequenced: naive CD8+ T cells sorted from blood. V usage is TRBV11-2 and J usage is TRBJ1-1, with D possibly matching TRBD1 (5 bases). Here the CDR3 reads CASSDPGRYTEAFF. Written as DNA, the CDR3 is TGTGCCAGCAGCGACCCAGGGAGGTACACTGAAGCTTTCTTT.